This T cell receptor (beta chain) was sequenced for a study of cytomegalovirus exposure and HLA in healthy donors. PCR primers comprised 60 Vbeta and 13 Jbeta primers. Generated by immunoSEQ multiplex PCR, the TCRdb table keeps only in-frame clones and is missing some. This table holds roughly 130,000 clones, around 84% found once. Points from the study as a whole: Apart from CMV serostatus, no immune exposure information was available. With high specificity and sensitivity, the classifier reportedly diagnosed cytomegalovirus status. The authors later linked a missense DCLRE1C variant to TCR beta V- and J-gene trimming.

Per the germline V gene, CDR1 is MNHEY and CDR2 is SVGAGI. Trimming pared 2 bases from V and 8 bases from J, leaving 10 bases between. This CDR3 is 13 amino acids long. On this clone: No antigen is known for it.

The material sequenced was PBMCs. The chain employs TRBV6-5 and TRBJ2-1; D might be TRBD2 (5 bases). The TCR was taken from a man aged 50 to 60 in good health and CMV-seronegative. DNA for the CDR3: TGTGCCAGCAGTTACGGACTTTCCTATGAGCAGTTCTTC. This sequence encodes CASSYGLSYEQFF.